This T cell receptor beta chain originates from a study of cytomegalovirus exposure and HLA in healthy donors (dated by TCRdb to 2016 to 2017). Describing the broader study: In an earlier analysis of under 750 of the donors, 276 Gb of sequence data and 90 million to 120 million unique TCR beta sequences from roughly 180 million T cells were reported. Approximately 330 gigabases of sequencing data and roughly 80 million unique TCR sequences made up an early release that covered around 640 HLA-typed donors. Of the approximately 400 genotyped donors, 75% to 85% were placed in the genetic ancestry cluster associated with self-reported Caucasian donors. The aim of the study was to test whether cataloging public T cell receptors could identify signatures of past pathogen exposure. Using immunosequencing, the study profiled T cell repertoires from about 620 subjects and related those repertoires to cytomegalovirus serostatus. Along with the approximately 700-subject first cohort, a separate validation cohort of over 90 different subjects was used. To predict cytomegalovirus infection status, the study brought together high-throughput TCR immunosequencing, statistical association of individual TCRs with disease status, and machine learning. In a later analysis, previously published TCR beta repertoires from roughly 710 donors were re-analyzed and high-resolution HLA genotyping was added so that TCR occurrence patterns could be studied. The later analysis used no new phenotypic data to find candidate immune exposures, relying instead on TCR beta sequences and their occurrence across donors. An earlier analysis of some 500 of the donors applied high-throughput TCR beta sequencing to assess whether each TCR beta V gene segment acted as functional or pseudogenic. Alongside the repertoire data, information on donor age, sex, ethnicity and CMV serostatus was compiled. Genome-wide SNP genotypes for about 60% of the 666 donors were used in a later genetic analysis, which treated that subset as a discovery cohort. All discovery cohort repertoires had been generated on a single sequencing platform. Class I and class II HLA loci were covered by the typing at four-digit resolution. The number of typed donors differed by locus: about 629-640 for A, B, C, DRB1 and DQB1; approximately 520 for DQA1; 606 for DPA1; and some 430 for DPB1. Roughly five DR-DQ haplotypes were treated as single units for association and clustering because of strong linkage in the cohort. Among about 400 genotyped donors of the cohort, an average of approximately 240,000 unique TCR beta nucleotide sequences was sequenced per donor, of which about 20% were non-productive. The investigation overall reported the following: For the cohort, immune exposure information was limited to CMV serostatus. At a false discovery rate of 0.05, a later analysis linked about 16,000 TCR beta sequences to specific HLA alleles. Linkage disequilibrium might explain the correlated functional status among segregating V segments, but an unknown experimental factor could not be excluded. Across donors, most TCR sequences were observed very rarely, whereas some public TCRs were present in many individuals. According to a later analysis, parvovirus B19, influenza, CMV and Epstein-Barr virus appeared linked to several top co-occurrence clusters. When HLA alleles, especially DR and DQ, strongly co-occurred, TCR associations were difficult to assign to individual alleles. V-gene and J-gene trimming of TCR beta chains was associated with a missense DCLRE1C variant in a later genetic analysis, and the association was replicated in an independent cohort. In this cohort, only TCR beta chains were sequenced, and detectable features were limited by the absence of alpha or paired-chain data. It was suggested by the authors that the approach could potentially be generalized to other disease states and immunological phenotypes. A total of 150 or so TCR beta chains were listed by the study as associated with cytomegalovirus. In an earlier analysis of roughly 500 of the donors, most TCR beta V segments appeared in productive rearrangements about 87% or about 30% of the time, broadly matching IMGT annotations. A further reported finding was that TCR beta sequences accurately predicted the HLA-A and HLA-B alleles for most subjects in the first cohort. In both the original and validation cohorts, the classifier was reported to diagnose cytomegalovirus status with high specificity and sensitivity. Most CMV-associated TCR beta chains appeared to be HLA-restricted in a later analysis, and the HLA associations seemed to be driven largely by CMV exposure. A group of highly shared sequence variants was considered likely to be a technical artifact of the sequencing pipeline. The 87-base-pair reads could not distinguish some IMGT-functional V segments, including TRBV6-2 and TRBV6-3, so those segments were excluded. A few of the identified cytomegalovirus-associated TCR beta chains were confirmed in vitro to be specific for cytomegalovirus antigens. HLA typing was unavailable for some donors at each locus, so association tests used only the typed subset. In a later analysis, HLA-associated TCR beta chains showed more clonal expansion and lower generation probabilities than non-associated chains that were equally common. The presence/absence analyses assumed that sequencing depth was roughly uniform across donors, and that assumption may not be true. Because counts were too low, some 17 rarely observed V segments, including chromosome 9 orphons, were left out of the earlier analysis of over 550 of the donors. In a later genetic analysis, fewer N-insertions in productive TCRs were reported among donors in an Asian-associated ancestry cluster than the approximately 710-donor mean. In a later analysis, TCR association rates were found to vary across HLA loci, with the most associated TCRs seen for DRB1 alleles and the fewest for HLA-C alleles.

The cohort comprised 666 healthy bone marrow donors. At the time of sampling, every cohort member was nominally healthy, though immune exposures that went unrecorded were likely present. The donor tested CMV seronegative and was one of the 352 seronegative cohort members. A peripheral blood sample was collected from each donor, and TCR beta sequencing was performed on peripheral blood mononuclear cells. Genomic DNA extraction from the blood cell samples was performed with the Qiagen DNeasy Blood Extraction Kit. The CDR3 runs 14 residues from the cysteine to the phenylalanine. The entry retains the CDR3 DNA only, 42 bases that are in frame from base 1. Germline trimming: 5 bases from V, 6 bases from J; junction bases outside gene matches: 10. From a lookup of the germline V gene, CDR1 and CDR2 are SQVTM and ANQGSEA. Points on this clone: Its antigen target is currently unknown. Base qualities are not provided; no much larger clone lies one nucleotide away.

Receptors were amplified or captured by the immunoSEQ multiplex PCR assay. For the multiplex PCR, a mixture combining 60 forward primers for TCR Vbeta segments and 13 reverse primers for TCR Jbeta segments was used. Amplification of the CDR3 region of rearranged TCR beta genes was performed with a multiplex PCR assay on genomic DNA. The Illumina HiSeq System was used to sequence the amplified TCR beta libraries as 87-base-pair reads. The study's own analysis went as follows. In a later analysis, tens of millions of unique TCR beta chains were counted across the roughly 610 repertoires, and about 9.9 million of these chains were shared by at least two donors. Raw reads were error-corrected and collapsed into unique sequences by a nearest-neighbor algorithm in which closely related sequences were merged to remove PCR and sequencing errors. Alignment of CDR3 sequences to IMGT reference sequences was used to assign V, D and J gene segments. For a sequence to be retained, a match of at least six nucleotides to both a V gene segment and a J gene segment was required. Rearrangements were classified as productive when the CDR3 lacked stop codons and remained in frame with V and J, and all other rearrangements were classified as non-productive. CDR3 was defined according to IMGT convention as the region running from the second conserved V-encoded cysteine to the conserved J-encoded phenylalanine. The earlier analysis of approximately 590 of the donors excluded any sequence lacking an unambiguous match to a single V gene segment. An earlier analysis of just under 600 of the donors called V segments functional above 56.7% productive rearrangements and segregating when the between-donor standard deviation exceeded 5%. A statistical classification framework was developed to diagnose cytomegalovirus status using the catalog of TCR beta chain sequences. In a later analysis, V and J genes were assigned by comparing TCR nucleotide sequences against IMGT/GENE-DB human TR gene sequences. The TCRdist pipeline was used in a later analysis to assign CDR3 sequences and most-parsimonious VDJ recombination scenarios. In a later analysis, each TCR beta chain was defined by its CDR3 amino acid sequence together with its V-gene family, and reads lacking a unique V-gene family were excluded. In a later analysis, 550 to 650 highly shared, low-generation-probability nucleotide sequences were removed to address suspected cross-contamination and a sequencing artifact. In a later analysis, a clonal expansion index was calculated for each public chain from normalized within-repertoire ranks of inferred template counts. In a later analysis, generation probabilities were computed using a VDJ recombination model fitted to out-of-frame rearrangements, and the results were checked against IGoR. In a later analysis, TCR-TCR, TCR-HLA and TCR-CMV co-occurrence was scored with hypergeometric tests, and a repertoire-size bias correction was applied to TCR pairs. To estimate false discovery rates, a later analysis permuted the HLA or CMV assignments 20 times. In a later analysis, co-occurring TCRs were grouped using DBSCAN, with TCRdist sequence similarity added in when clustering inside HLA-allele-positive subsets. For co-occurrence clustering, repertoires with fewer than 30,000 or more than 120,000 public chains were excluded, along with about five repertoires with anomalous nucleotide sharing. The table comes from immuneACCESS by way of TCRdb, which keeps in-frame sequences with V and J called. Part of the clones is missing from these tables; in studies checked, under half for an unresolved V gene and the rest for unknown reasons. For V, J and clone size, that table is used; D and trimming come from the DNA. In all, the sample holds around 150,000 clones, and roughly 80% of those were seen once. In total, the top ten clones hold about 12% of the sample.

The receptor comes from a woman aged 45-60 years in good health and CMV-seronegative. What was sequenced was PBMCs. Recombination connected TRBV29-1 to TRBJ1-2, and TRBD1 aligns with 9 junction nucleotides. The CDR3 region reads CSVNLGQGLNGYTF. Here is the DNA: TGCAGCGTTAATCTGGGACAGGGTCTCAATGGCTACACCTTC.